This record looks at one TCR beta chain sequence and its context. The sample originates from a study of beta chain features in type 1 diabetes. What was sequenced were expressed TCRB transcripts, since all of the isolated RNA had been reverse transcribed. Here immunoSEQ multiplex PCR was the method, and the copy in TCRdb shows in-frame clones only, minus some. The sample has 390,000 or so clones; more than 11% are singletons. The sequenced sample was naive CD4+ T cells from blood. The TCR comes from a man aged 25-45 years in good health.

CDR3 bases: TGCAGCGTTACCGGGAATAGCAATCAGCCCCAGCATTTT. Translated: CSVTGNSNQPQHF. V usage is TRBV29-1 and J usage is TRBJ1-5; D gene unclear. The V and J ends lost 5 bases and 0 bases respectively, with 8 bases between them. The CDR3 totals 13 residues. CDR1 is SQVTM, CDR2 ANQGSEA, per germline.